The clone carrying this T cell receptor (beta chain) appeared a single time. No antigen is known for it. Per germline, CDR1 SGDLS and CDR2 YYNGEE. The ends lost 3 bases at V and 8 bases at J; junction bases unmatched: 7. The CDR3 runs to 13 residues. This entry comes from a study of long-term antiretroviral therapy in people with HIV. In the study overall: In the earliest collections, sampling predates the 2015 immediate-ART recommendation by about a decade. General study findings and limits: Post-ART diversity increased but stayed below transplant donor controls. Repertoires in HIV (unlike those of controls) had narrower CDR3 length ranges. Those clones which expanded before ART made up the dominant part of the repertoire at all time points.

They ran version v3.0 of the immunoSEQ assay at survey level. Using immunoSEQ multiplex PCR, the repertoire was profiled, and TCRdb retains in-frame clones only, with some absent. The table records about 21,000 clones, roughly 90% of them present only once. The rearrangement joins TRBV9 to TRBJ1-1; TRBD1 agrees at 7 bases. The source was unsorted PBMCs, collected 2.1 years after starting antiretroviral therapy. The receptor was derived from a man between 18 and 29 years old with HIV. Here the CDR3 reads CASSAQGGPEAFF. The CDR3 region has the DNA TGTGCCAGCAGCGCCCAGGGGGGACCCGAAGCTTTCTTT.